The 9 T cell receptor beta chains below all came from one sample that was sequenced in a study of blood T cells in healthy people across ages. For the second PCR, which ran for roughly 6 to 12 cycles, a sample-barcoded 5' primer and a J-beta primer mix were used. TCRdb re-called the 5' RACE reads with MiXCR, one entry per CDR3 protein. The table records around 1,900,000 distinct CDR3 sequences, about two fifths of them present only once. The sequenced sample was blood. These receptors were taken from a human donor in good health.

The J gene is TRBJ2-4, the V gene TRBV20-1; 7 nucleotides line up with TRBD2. Germline values: CDR1 DFQATT, CDR2 SNEGSKA (reference sequence). The J segment lost 13 bases and the V segment lost 0 bases, leaving 18 bases of the junction unmatched. This CDR3 is built from 16 residues. DNA for the CDR3: TGCAGTGCTAGAGATCAGACCGGGGGACTACTAGAGGAGCAGTACTTC. Translation gives CSARDQTGGLLEEQYF.

Concerning this clonotype: Since a much larger clone is just one base distant, this may be a read error. The chain uses TRBV7-2 and TRBJ2-3; D might be TRBD1 or TRBD2, each matching 5 bases. The V end was cut by 5 bases, the J end by 4 bases, with 16 bases between. In germline, CDR1 is SGHTA, CDR2 FQGNSA. The CDR3 is made up of 15 amino acids. CDR3 loop: CASSPGPAEADTQYF. The CDR3 DNA sequence: TGTGCCAGCAGCCCGGGACCAGCGGAGGCAGATACGCAGTATTTT.

This chain links TRBV4-3 with TRBJ2-4; D might be TRBD2 (6 bases). The CDR3 sequence is 16 residues long. The V end was cut by 3 bases, the J end by 13 bases, with 25 bases between. CDR1 and CDR2 from the germline V gene are LGHNA and YSLEER. The CDR3 protein is CASSQGGKGFLGEQYF. CDR3 DNA: TGCGCCAGCAGCCAGGGGGGAAAGGGATTTTTAGGGGAGCAGTACTTC.

The chain joins TRBV7-2 to TRBJ1-1; D unclear. The ends were cut back, 3 bases at V and 1 base at J, with 15 bases in the middle. Per the germline V gene, CDR1 is SGHTA and CDR2 is FQGNSA. This CDR3 region has 16 residues. The CDR3 region has the DNA TGTGCCAGCAGCTTCGAACCACGGGCCCCGAACACTGAAGCTTTCTTT. It encodes CASSFEPRAPNTEAFF.

The chain combines TRBV20-1 with TRBJ1-6; 10 nucleotides align to TRBD1. Trimming cost V 5 bases and J 8 bases; bases outside gene matches: 15. The CDR3 sequence is 17 residues long. Germline CDR1 is DFQATT and CDR2 is SNEGSKA (reference sequence). CDR3 amino acids: CSARLTGGAVSDSPLHF. The CDR3 DNA sequence: TGCAGTGCTCGACTGACAGGGGGCGCGGTATCGGATTCACCCCTCCACTTT.

The V call is TRBV20-1, the J call TRBJ1-2; 7 nucleotides align to TRBD1. The CDR3 loop spans 12 amino acids. Trimming at V came to 5 bases and at J to 4 bases, leaving 4 bases not matched to a gene. The V gene's germline CDR1 is DFQATT and CDR2 SNEGSKA (reference sequence). As DNA, the CDR3 is TGCAGTGCTGACAGGGTGGGCTATGGCTACACCTTC. Its translation: CSADRVGYGYTF.

There are a few counts of this clonotype. The germline gene is not matched at one end of the junction; a read error may be the cause. The chain uses TRBV10-2 and TRBJ2-3, with D possibly matching TRBD2 (6 bases). The V gene's germline CDR1 is WSHSY and CDR2 SAAADI. The CDR3 covers 16 residues. CDR3 region: CASSFWGGLTTDTRYF. CDR3 DNA sequence: TGCGCCAGCAGTTTTTGGGGAGGACTCACGACAGATACGCGGTATTTT.

This clonotype came up a few times. The chain is built from TRBV10-2 and TRBJ2-7, with D perhaps TRBD1 (6 bases). CDR3 size: 15 residues. The germline V gene encodes CDR1 WSHSY and CDR2 SAAADI. V lost 10 bases, J lost 5 bases, and 24 bases lay in between. CDR3: CATQLQGAFGDEQYF. The CDR3 DNA follows: TGCGCCACCCAGTTACAGGGTGCCTTTGGGGACGAGCAGTACTTC.

The V gene is TRBV5-6, the J gene TRBJ1-1; D remains ambiguous. The germline V gene has CDR1 SGHDT and CDR2 YYEEEE. The V and J ends lost 3 bases and 11 bases respectively, with 14 bases between them. The CDR3 consists of 12 residues. The CDR3 loop reads CASSSPGLDAFF. CDR3 DNA: TGTGCCAGCAGCTCGCCGGGTTTGGATGCTTTCTTT.